A single sample is the source of the 27 T cell receptor beta chains below, sequenced in a study of CXCR3-negative and CXCR3-positive naive CD8 T cells (dated by TCRdb to about 2019). Sequenced on a NextSeq 550. The Human TCR Profiling Kit (MiLaboratory) was used to prepare UMI-labeled 5' RACE TRB cDNA libraries. The reads went through TCRdb reprocessing, and each CDR3 protein sequence gets one entry with no DNA. This sample's table carries fewer than 55,000 distinct CDR3 sequences. The ten most abundant clones make up 1.5% of the sample. The sample taken for sequencing was naive CXCR3- CD8+ T cells from blood. The sample's cell subset or site, from its label and the paper: CD45RO-CCR7+CD27+CD95- naive CD8+ T cells lacking CXCR3 (TNR3-). Source of these receptors: a human donor in good health. Some clones in this sample may be carry-over from other donors' samples.

This chain links TRBV15 with TRBJ2-7; TCRdb calls TRBD2, which cannot be checked without DNA. Germline lookup yields CDR1 LNHNV and CDR2 YYDKDF (reference sequence). CDR3 length equals 19 residues. This CDR3 reads CATSVRQGSGLAKSYEQYF. The entire variable domain, with the rest obtained from reference TRBV15 and TRBJ2-7, is as follows: DAMVIQNPRYQVTQFGKPVTLSCSQTLNHNVMYWYQQKSSQAPKLLFHYYDKDFNNEADTPDNFQSRRPNTSFCFLDIRSPGLGDTAMYLCATSVRQGSGLAKSYEQYFGPGTRLTVT.

V is TRBV5-1 and J is TRBJ1-1. Germline loops: CDR1 SGHRS, CDR2 YFSETQ. This CDR3 has 14 residues. Here the CDR3 reads CASSSEGGWTEAFF.

The chain combines TRBV28 with TRBJ2-6; the D call of TRBD1 rests on TCRdb alone, since no DNA is present to check it. The CDR3 has 16 amino acids. Germline V gives CDR1 MDHEN, CDR2 SYDVKM. CDR3: CASYTGTPSGANVLTF.

The CDR3: CASSLAGTIEQFF. The V call is TRBV4-1, the J call TRBJ2-1; no DNA is available, so the TRBD1 call from TCRdb remains unchecked. CDR3 length: 13 amino acids. Germline assignment: CDR1 MGHRA and CDR2 YSYEKL.

This rearrangement joins TRBV28 to TRBJ1-5. Germline loops: CDR1 MDHEN, CDR2 SYDVKM. This CDR3 contains 14 residues. This chain's CDR3 is CASSQHSSNQPQHF.

This CDR3 is CASSLGTANQPQHF. This chain links TRBV7-2 with TRBJ1-5. The CDR3 spans 14 residues. CDR1 and CDR2 from the germline V gene are SGHTA and FQGNSA.

The chain links TRBV6-4 to TRBJ2-1. This CDR3 comprises 14 residues. Germline CDR1 and CDR2: MRHNA and SNTAGT. CDR3 protein: CASSDSFGYSEQFF.

The chain joins TRBV21-1 to TRBJ2-7; TCRdb designates TRBD1, a call that cannot be tested without DNA. TRBV21-1 is assigned pseudogene status. This CDR3 is built from 12 residues. The CDR3: CASSQGAYEQYF.

The J gene is TRBJ2-1, the V gene TRBV7-9; no DNA is available, so the TRBD2 call from TCRdb remains unchecked. Looked up from germline, CDR1 is SEHNR and CDR2 is FQNEAQ (reference sequence). CDR3 length: 16 residues. This CDR3 is CASSLGGLVAGNEQFF.

The chain carries TRBV25-1 and TRBJ1-1; there is no DNA to check the TCRdb D call of TRBD1. Per the germline V gene, CDR1 is MGHDK and CDR2 is SYGVNS. CDR3 size: 14 residues. The CDR3 loop reads CASSEGQGATEAFF. Supplemented by reference TRBV25-1 and TRBJ1-1, the full variable domain reads EADIYQTPRYLVIGTGKKITLECSQTMGHDKMYWYQQDPGMELHLIHYSYGVNSTEKGDLSSESTVSRIRTEHFPLTLESARPSHTSQYLCASSEGQGATEAFFGQGTRLTVV.

The rearrangement joins TRBV7-6 to TRBJ2-7; the TRBD1 assignment by TCRdb is unverifiable without DNA. CDR3 size: 13 residues. Per the germline V gene, CDR1 is SGHVS and CDR2 is FNYEAQ. The CDR3 loop is CASSHMDNYEQYF.

The gene calls are TRBV29-1 and TRBJ1-2; the D call of TRBD1 rests on TCRdb alone, since no DNA is present to check it. CDR3 length: 12 amino acids. The germline V gene encodes CDR1 SQVTM and CDR2 ANQGSEA. CDR3 protein: CSVGESNYGYTF. Full variable domain (outside the CDR3, taken from reference TRBV29-1 and TRBJ1-2): SAVISQKPSRDICQRGTSLTIQCQVDSQVTMMFWYRQQPGQSLTLIATANQGSEATYESGFVIDKFPISRPNLTFSTLTVSNMSPEDSSIYLCSVGESNYGYTFGSGTRLTVV.

The chain uses TRBV7-8 and TRBJ2-2. Germline V gives CDR1 SGHVS, CDR2 FQNEAQ. The CDR3 sequence is 16 residues long. The CDR3 protein is CASSWPSGEASGELFF.

This sequence joins TRBV29-1 and TRBJ2-7; TCRdb picks TRBD1, but there is no DNA to check that call. CDR3 length equals 14 residues. The germline gives CDR1 SQVTM, CDR2 ANQGSEA. CDR3 protein: CSVHVGAIGYEQYF.

The gene calls are TRBV4-3 and TRBJ1-4; TCRdb gives TRBD1 as the D gene, but with no DNA this cannot be confirmed. The CDR3 runs 14 residues. CDR1 is LGHNA and CDR2 is YSLEER in the germline V gene. The CDR3 sequence is CASRPGTGSEKLFF.

The rearrangement uses TRBV5-1 and TRBJ2-5; TCRdb reports TRBD1, a call that lacks DNA to check it against. The CDR3 contains 14 residues. Germline V CDR1 and CDR2: SGHRS, YFSETQ. CDR3 loop: CASSFGQGEETQYF.

This rearrangement joins TRBV28 to TRBJ2-5; TCRdb's D gene call, TRBD1, goes unchecked for lack of DNA. The CDR3 is made up of 15 amino acids. Germline-derived CDR1 and CDR2 are MDHEN and SYDVKM. The CDR3 spells CASRRTGEGQETQYF. The full variable domain, with the rest looked up from reference TRBV28 and TRBJ2-5, is DVKVTQSSRYLVKRTGEKVFLECVQDMDHENMFWYRQDPGLGLRLIYFSYDVKMKEKGDIPEGYSVSREKKERFSLILESASTNQTSMYLCASRRTGEGQETQYFGPGTRLLVL.

V is TRBV20-1 and J is TRBJ1-2. Germline V gene lookup returns CDR1 DFQATT and CDR2 SNEGSKA (reference sequence). The CDR3 contains 14 residues. The CDR3 spells CSAREPRSHYGYTF.

J is TRBJ2-6 and V is TRBV19; no DNA is available, so the TRBD1 call from TCRdb remains unchecked. Germline V gene data show CDR1 as LNHDA and CDR2 as SQIVND (reference sequence). This CDR3 comprises 20 residues. The CDR3: CASSIGDRGLPSSGANVLSF.

The CDR3 is CASSLEGSSYEQYF. This chain joins TRBV7-9 and TRBJ2-7. The CDR3 extends over 14 amino acids. CDR1 is SEHNR and CDR2 is FQNEAQ in the germline V gene (reference sequence).

CDR3 sequence reads: CASSLVGQIYNEQFF. The chain joins TRBV5-1 to TRBJ2-1; the D call from TCRdb, TRBD1, cannot be confirmed without DNA. The CDR3 totals 15 residues. Per germline, CDR1 SGHRS and CDR2 YFSETQ.

The rearrangement links TRBV6-4 to TRBJ2-3; TCRdb's assignment of TRBD2 cannot be checked, as there is no DNA. The CDR3 is 15 residues long. CDR1 and CDR2 from the germline V gene are MRHNA and SNTAGT. This CDR3 is CASSETSGGTDTQYF.

The chain uses TRBV20-1 and TRBJ2-5; TCRdb's D call of TRBD2 is untestable without DNA. CDR1 is DFQATT and CDR2 is SNEGSKA in the germline V gene (reference sequence). The CDR3 is 14 residues long. This chain's CDR3 is CSARDLREEETQYF.

The rearrangement links TRBV5-1 to TRBJ2-3; without DNA, the TCRdb call of TRBD2 cannot be checked. Germline V CDR1 and CDR2: SGHRS, YFSETQ. CDR3 length: 13 amino acids. This CDR3 is CASSLGGEDTQYF.

The rearrangement uses TRBV7-2 and TRBJ2-7; TCRdb reports TRBD1, a call that lacks DNA to check it against. CDR3 size: 14 residues. Germline V lookup: CDR1 SGHTA, CDR2 FQGNSA. The CDR3 reads CASSLAGGIYEQYF.

The genes are TRBV28 and TRBJ2-1. Looked up from germline, CDR1 is MDHEN and CDR2 is SYDVKM. The CDR3 is 13 residues long. The CDR3: CASTQDSYNEQFF.

The V and J genes are TRBV5-6 and TRBJ2-5; TCRdb calls TRBD1, which cannot be checked without DNA. Germline assignment: CDR1 SGHDT and CDR2 YYEEEE. The CDR3 runs 14 residues. The CDR3 sequence: CASSLGDSQETQYF.